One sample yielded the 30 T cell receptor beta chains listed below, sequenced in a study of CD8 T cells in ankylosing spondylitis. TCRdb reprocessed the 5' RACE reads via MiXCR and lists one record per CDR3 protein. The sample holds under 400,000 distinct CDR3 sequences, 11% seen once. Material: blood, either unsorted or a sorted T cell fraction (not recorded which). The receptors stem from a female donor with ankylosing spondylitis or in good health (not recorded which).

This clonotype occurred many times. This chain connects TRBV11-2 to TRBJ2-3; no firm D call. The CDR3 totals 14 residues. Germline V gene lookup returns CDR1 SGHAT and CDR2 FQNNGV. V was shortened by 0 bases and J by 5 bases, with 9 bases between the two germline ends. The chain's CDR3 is CASSLDTVGDTQYF. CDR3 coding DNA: TGTGCCAGCAGCTTAGATACCGTGGGAGATACGCAGTATTTT.

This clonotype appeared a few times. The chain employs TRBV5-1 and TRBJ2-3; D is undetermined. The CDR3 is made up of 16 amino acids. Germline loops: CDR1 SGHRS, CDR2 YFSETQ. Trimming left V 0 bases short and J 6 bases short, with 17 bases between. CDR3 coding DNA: TGCGCCAGCAGCTTGGTAGGCCTCCACCCGCAGGATACGCAGTATTTT. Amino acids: CASSLVGLHPQDTQYF. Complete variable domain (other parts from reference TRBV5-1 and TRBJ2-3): KAGVTQTPRYLIKTRGQQVTLSCSPISGHRSVSWYQQTPGQGLQFLFEYFSETQRNKGNFPGRFSGRQFSNSRSEMNVSTLELGDSALYLCASSLVGLHPQDTQYFGPGTRLTVL.

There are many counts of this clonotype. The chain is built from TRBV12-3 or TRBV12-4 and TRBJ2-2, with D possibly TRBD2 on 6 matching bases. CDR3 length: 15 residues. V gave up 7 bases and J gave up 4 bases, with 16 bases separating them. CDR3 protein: CASTPLGGVTGELFF. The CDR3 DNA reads TGTGCCAGCACTCCCTTGGGGGGTGTCACCGGGGAGCTGTTTTTT.

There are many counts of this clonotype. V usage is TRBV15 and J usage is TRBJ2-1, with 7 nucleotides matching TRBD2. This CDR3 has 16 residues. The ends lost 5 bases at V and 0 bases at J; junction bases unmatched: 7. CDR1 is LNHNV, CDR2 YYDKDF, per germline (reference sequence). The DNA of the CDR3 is TGTGCCACCAGCCGGTTGCGGGAGAACTCCTACAATGAGCAGTTCTTC. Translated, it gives CATSRLRENSYNEQFF.

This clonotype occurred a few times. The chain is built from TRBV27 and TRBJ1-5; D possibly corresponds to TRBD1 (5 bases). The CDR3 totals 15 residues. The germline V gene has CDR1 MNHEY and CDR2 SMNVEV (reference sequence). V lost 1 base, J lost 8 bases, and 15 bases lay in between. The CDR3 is CASSLYQGSGKPQHF. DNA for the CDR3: TGTGCCAGCAGTTTATATCAGGGATCAGGAAAGCCCCAGCATTTT.

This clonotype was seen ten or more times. The CDR3 is CSARDPGQSPNGAWGYTF. CDR3 bases: TGCAGTGCTAGAGATCCTGGACAGTCGCCAAACGGGGCTTGGGGCTACACCTTC. The chain employs TRBV20-1 and TRBJ1-2; a weak D match, TRBD1 (6 bases). The CDR3 totals 18 residues. V was shortened by 0 bases and J by 8 bases, with 28 bases between the two germline ends. From germline, CDR1 is DFQATT and CDR2 SNEGSKA (reference sequence).

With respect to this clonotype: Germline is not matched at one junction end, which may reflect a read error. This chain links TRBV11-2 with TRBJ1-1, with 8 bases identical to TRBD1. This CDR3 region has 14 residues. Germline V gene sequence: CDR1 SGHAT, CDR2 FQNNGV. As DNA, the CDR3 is TGTGCCAGGAGCTTAGGGTGGACAGGGTCTGAAGCTTTCTTT. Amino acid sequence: CARSLGWTGSEAFF.

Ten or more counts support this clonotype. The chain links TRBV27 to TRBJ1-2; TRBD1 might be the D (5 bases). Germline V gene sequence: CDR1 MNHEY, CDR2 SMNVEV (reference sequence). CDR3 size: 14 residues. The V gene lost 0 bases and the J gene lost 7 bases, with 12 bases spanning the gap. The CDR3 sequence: CASSLSGGWGGYTF. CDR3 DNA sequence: TGTGCCAGCAGTTTATCTGGGGGATGGGGTGGCTACACCTTC.

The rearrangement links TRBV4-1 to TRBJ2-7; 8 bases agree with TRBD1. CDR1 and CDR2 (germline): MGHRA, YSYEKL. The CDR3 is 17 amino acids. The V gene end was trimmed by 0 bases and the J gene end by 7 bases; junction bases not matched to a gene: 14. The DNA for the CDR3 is TGCGCCAGCAGCCAAGACCCCCGTGTGACAGGGGCCCGGGAGCAGTACTTC. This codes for CASSQDPRVTGAREQYF.

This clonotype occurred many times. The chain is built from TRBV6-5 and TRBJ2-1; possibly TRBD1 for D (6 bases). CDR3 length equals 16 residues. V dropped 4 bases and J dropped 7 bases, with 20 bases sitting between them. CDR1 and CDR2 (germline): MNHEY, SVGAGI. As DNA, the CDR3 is TGTGCCAGCAGTTCTGTCCCTAGACAAAGGGGGAATGAGCAGTTCTTC. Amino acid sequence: CASSSVPRQRGNEQFF.

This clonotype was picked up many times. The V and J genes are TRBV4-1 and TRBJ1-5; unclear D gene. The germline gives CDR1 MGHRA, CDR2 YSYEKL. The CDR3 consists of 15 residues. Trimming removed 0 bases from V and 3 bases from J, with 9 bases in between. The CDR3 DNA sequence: TGCGCCAGCAGCCAAGAAGCCGGTTACAATCAGCCCCAGCATTTT. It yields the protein CASSQEAGYNQPQHF.

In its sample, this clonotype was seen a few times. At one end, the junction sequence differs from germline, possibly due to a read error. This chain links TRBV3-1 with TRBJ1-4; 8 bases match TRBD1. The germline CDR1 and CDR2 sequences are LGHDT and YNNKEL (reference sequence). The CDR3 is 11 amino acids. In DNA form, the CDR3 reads TGTGCCAGCAGCCACGACAGGGGCCTAGTTTTT. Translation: CASSHDRGLVF.

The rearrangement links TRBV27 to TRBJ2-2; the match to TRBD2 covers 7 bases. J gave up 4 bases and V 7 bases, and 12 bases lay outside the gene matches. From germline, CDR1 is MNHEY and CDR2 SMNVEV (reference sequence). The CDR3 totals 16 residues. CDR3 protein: CASNGQAGISTGELFF. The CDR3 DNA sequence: TGTGCCAGCAACGGGCAAGCGGGGATCAGCACCGGGGAGCTGTTTTTT.

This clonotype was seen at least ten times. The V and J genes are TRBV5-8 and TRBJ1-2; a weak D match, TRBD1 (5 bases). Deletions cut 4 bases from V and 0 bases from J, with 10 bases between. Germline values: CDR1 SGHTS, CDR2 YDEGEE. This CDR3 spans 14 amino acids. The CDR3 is CASSPSGANYGYTF. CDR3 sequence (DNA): TGTGCCAGCAGCCCCTCGGGGGCTAACTATGGCTACACCTTC. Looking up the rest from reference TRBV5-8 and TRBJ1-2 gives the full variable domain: EAGVTQSPTHLIKTRGQQATLRCSPISGHTSVYWYQQALGLGLQFLLWYDEGEERNRGNFPPRFSGRQFPNYSSELNVNALELEDSALYLCASSPSGANYGYTFGSGTRLTVV.

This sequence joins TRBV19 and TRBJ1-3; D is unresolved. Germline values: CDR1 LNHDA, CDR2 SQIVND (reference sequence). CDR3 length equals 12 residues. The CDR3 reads CGASTSGNTIYF. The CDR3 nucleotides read TGTGGAGCAAGTACCTCTGGAAACACCATATATTTT. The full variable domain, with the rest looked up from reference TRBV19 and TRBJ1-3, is DGGITQSPKYLFRKEGQNVTLSCEQNLNHDAMYWYRQDPGQGLRLIYYSQIVNDFQKGDIAEGYSVSREKKESFPLTVTSAQKNPTAFYLCGASTSGNTIYFGEGSWLTVV.

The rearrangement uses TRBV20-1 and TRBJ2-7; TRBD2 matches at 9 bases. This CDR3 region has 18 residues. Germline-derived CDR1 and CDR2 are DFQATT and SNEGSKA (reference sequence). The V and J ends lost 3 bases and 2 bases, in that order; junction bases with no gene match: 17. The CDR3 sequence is CSARRTEASGRITYEQYF. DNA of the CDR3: TGCAGTGCTAGGAGAACCGAAGCCAGCGGGAGGATCACCTACGAGCAGTACTTC.

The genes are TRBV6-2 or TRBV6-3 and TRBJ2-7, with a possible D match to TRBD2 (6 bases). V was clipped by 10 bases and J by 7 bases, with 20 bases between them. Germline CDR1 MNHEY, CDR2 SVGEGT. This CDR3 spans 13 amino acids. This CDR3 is CATMEGGPGEQYF. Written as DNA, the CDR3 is TGTGCCACTATGGAGGGCGGACCGGGGGAGCAGTACTTC.

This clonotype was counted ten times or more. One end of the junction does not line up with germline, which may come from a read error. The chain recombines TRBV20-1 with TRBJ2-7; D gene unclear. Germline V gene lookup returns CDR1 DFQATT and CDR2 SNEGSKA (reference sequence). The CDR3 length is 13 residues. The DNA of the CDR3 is TGCAGTGCTAGGAAATCCAACTCCGACGAGCAGTACTTC. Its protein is CSARKSNSDEQYF.

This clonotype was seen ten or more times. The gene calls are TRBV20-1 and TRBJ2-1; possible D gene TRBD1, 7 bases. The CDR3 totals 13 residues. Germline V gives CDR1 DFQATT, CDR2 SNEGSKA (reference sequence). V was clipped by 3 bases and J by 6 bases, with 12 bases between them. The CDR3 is CSASQGGRNEQFF. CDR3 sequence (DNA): TGCAGTGCTAGCCAGGGGGGCCGCAATGAGCAGTTCTTC.

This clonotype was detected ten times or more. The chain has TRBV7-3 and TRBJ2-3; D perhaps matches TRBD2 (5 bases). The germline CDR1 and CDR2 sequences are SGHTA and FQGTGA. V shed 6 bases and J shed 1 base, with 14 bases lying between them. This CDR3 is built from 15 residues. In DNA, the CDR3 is TGTGCCAGCAGACTAGGCCCGAATGGCACAGATACGCAGTATTTT. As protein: CASRLGPNGTDTQYF.

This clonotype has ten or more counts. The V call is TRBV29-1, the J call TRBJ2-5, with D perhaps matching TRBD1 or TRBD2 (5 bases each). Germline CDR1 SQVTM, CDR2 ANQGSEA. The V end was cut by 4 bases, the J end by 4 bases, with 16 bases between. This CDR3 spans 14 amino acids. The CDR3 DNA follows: TGCAGCGTTGCCTACGGGGCTAGTAGAGAGACCCAGTACTTC. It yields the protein CSVAYGASRETQYF.

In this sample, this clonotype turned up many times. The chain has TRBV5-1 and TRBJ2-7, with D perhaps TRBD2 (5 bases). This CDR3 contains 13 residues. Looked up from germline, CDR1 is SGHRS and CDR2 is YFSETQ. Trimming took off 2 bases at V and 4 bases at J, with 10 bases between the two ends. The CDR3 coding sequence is TGCGCCAGCAGCTTTGAGAGGGCGTACGAGCAGTACTTC. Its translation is CASSFERAYEQYF.

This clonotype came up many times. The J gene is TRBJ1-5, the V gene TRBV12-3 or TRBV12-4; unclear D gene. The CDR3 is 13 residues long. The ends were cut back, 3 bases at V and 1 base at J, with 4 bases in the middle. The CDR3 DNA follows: TGTGCCAGCAGTTTCAAAAGCAATCAGCCCCAGCATTTT. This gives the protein CASSFKSNQPQHF.

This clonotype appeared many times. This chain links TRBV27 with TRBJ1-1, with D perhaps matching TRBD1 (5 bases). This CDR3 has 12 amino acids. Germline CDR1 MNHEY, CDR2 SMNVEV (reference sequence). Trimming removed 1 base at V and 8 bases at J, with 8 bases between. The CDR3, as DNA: TGTGCCAGCAGTTTATGGGGGAAAGAAGCTTTCTTT. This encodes CASSLWGKEAFF.

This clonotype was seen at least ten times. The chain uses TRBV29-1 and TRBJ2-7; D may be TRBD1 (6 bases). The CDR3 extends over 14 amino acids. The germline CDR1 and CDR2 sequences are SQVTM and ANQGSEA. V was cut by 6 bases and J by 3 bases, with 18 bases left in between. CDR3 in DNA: TGCAGCGTAGGAACAGGGAGACGAGGCTACGAGCAGTACTTC. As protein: CSVGTGRRGYEQYF.

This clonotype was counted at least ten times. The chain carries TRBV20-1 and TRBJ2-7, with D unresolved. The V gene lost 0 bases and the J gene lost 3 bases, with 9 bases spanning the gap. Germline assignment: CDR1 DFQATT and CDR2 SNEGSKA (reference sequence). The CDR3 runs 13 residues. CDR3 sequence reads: CSARDRSFYEQYF. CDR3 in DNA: TGCAGTGCTAGAGATCGTAGTTTCTACGAGCAGTACTTC.

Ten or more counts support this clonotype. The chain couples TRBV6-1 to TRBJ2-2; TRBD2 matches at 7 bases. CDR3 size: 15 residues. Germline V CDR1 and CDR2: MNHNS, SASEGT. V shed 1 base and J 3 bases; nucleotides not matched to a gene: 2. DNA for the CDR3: TGTGCCAGCAGTGAAGGACTAGCCCACACCGGGGAGCTGTTTTTT. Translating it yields CASSEGLAHTGELFF.

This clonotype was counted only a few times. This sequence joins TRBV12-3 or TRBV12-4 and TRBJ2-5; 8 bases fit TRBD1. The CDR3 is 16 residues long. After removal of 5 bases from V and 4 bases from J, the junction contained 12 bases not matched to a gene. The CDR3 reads CASSMYRGELGETQYF. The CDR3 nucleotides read TGTGCCAGCAGTATGTACAGGGGGGAGTTAGGAGAGACCCAGTACTTC.

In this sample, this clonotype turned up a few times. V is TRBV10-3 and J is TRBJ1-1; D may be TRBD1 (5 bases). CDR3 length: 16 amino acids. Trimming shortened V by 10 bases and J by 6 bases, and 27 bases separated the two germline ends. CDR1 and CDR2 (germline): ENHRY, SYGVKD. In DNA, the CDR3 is TGTGCCACCGCGAACAGTCAGACCAGGGAAGAGGCTGAAGCTTTCTTT. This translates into CATANSQTREEAEAFF.

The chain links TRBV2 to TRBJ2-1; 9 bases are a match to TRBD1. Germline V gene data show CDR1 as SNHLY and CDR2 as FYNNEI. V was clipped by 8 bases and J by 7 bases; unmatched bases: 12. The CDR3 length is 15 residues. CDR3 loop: CASRVPGQGENEQFF. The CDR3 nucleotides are TGTGCCAGCCGGGTACCGGGACAGGGAGAGAATGAGCAGTTCTTC.